This paragraph covers one TCR beta chain sequence. The data were obtained in a study of blood T cell repertoires in COVID-19. Study details: Whether acute or convalescent, the COVID-19 samples came from the United States, Italy and Spain. T cells, B-cell-depleted T cells, or PBMCs supplied cDNA or gDNA.

Per the study methods: Quantification of nucleated cells was approximated via reference gene primer amplification. Produced via immunoSEQ multiplex PCR; TCRdb's table is partial and in-frame only. That table supplies the V and J calls and clone size; D and trimming were determined from the DNA. The data contain some 66,000 clones, approximately 87% of them seen just once; the ten biggest clones take up around 1.2%. The CDR3 is made up of 14 amino acids. The V gene's germline CDR1 is SNHLY and CDR2 FYNNEI. Trimming cost V 7 bases and J 7 bases, with 14 bases left between them. Sequencing input: peripheral blood. The rearrangement uses TRBV2 and TRBJ1-6, with D hard to call. The receptor comes from an older woman with acute or convalescent COVID-19. The CDR3 nucleotides are TGTGCCAGCACCCGACCACTACCCAATTCACCCCTCCACTTT. Encoded protein: CASTRPLPNSPLHF.